A selection of T cell receptor beta chains follows, all from one sample in a study of blood T cell repertoires in COVID-19. Some clones are missing from TCRdb's copy, which holds only in-frame ones; the method was immunoSEQ multiplex PCR. The data contain fewer than 250,000 clones, about 91% of them singletons. Sample: PBMCs or T cells enriched from blood (not recorded which). The receptors stem from a woman aged 25 to 39 with acute COVID-19. Both conserved end residues are part of each CDR3. The D gene is left open where the match is weak. Not all rows give a size; the values are once, few, many and, for expanded clones, a class.

NA	NA	TRBJ2-6	TRBV7-2	CASISSGANVLTF	TGTGCCAGCATCAGCTCTGGGGCCAACGTCCTGACTTTC
NA	NA	TRBJ2-3	TRBV19	CASSIFFTGRTDTQYF	TGTGCCAGTAGTATTTTCTTCACGGGTCGCACAGATACGCAGTATTTT
NA	TRBD2	TRBJ2-2	TRBV5-1	CASGTSGVLTGELFF	TGCGCCAGCGGGACTAGCGGGGTCCTCACCGGGGAGCTGTTTTTT
NA	TRBD1	TRBJ1-6	TRBV7-2	CASRRQGIYNSPLHF	TGTGCCAGCAGACGACAGGGGATTTATAATTCACCCCTCCACTTT
NA	NA	TRBJ2-7	TRBV14	CASSHFELDEQYF	TGTGCCAGCAGCCATTTTGAGCTGGACGAGCAGTACTTC
NA	NA	TRBJ1-2	TRBV7-9	CASSFGTDHYGYTF	TGTGCCAGCAGCTTCGGTACAGACCACTATGGCTACACCTTC
NA	TRBD1	TRBJ2-1	TRBV7-9	CASSLAIPGQGGPNEQFF	TGTGCCAGCAGCTTAGCGATTCCCGGACAGGGAGGACCGAATGAGCAGTTCTTC
NA	TRBD1	TRBJ2-4	TRBV19	CASRRGDRDLNIQYF	TGTGCCAGTAGAAGAGGAGACAGGGACCTAAACATTCAGTACTTC
NA	TRBD1	TRBJ2-7	TRBV11-3	CASSAGGRYEQYF	TGTGCCAGCAGCGCAGGGGGTCGCTACGAGCAGTACTTC
NA	TRBD1	TRBJ1-1	TRBV7-2	CASSPRWTGSAGAEAFF	TGTGCCAGCAGCCCCAGATGGACAGGGTCTGCTGGCGCTGAAGCTTTCTTT
once	NA	TRBJ1-2	TRBV3-1/TRBV3-2	CASSQTSKVGYTF	TGTGCCAGCAGCCAGACATCGAAGGTTGGCTACACCTTC
NA	NA	TRBJ2-7	TRBV27	CASSLSPPGAPYEQYF	TGTGCCAGCAGTTTAAGTCCCCCAGGGGCTCCTTACGAGCAGTACTTC
NA	NA	TRBJ2-1	TRBV21-1	CASSPRPLNEQFF	TGTGCCAGCAGCCCGCGCCCGCTCAATGAGCAGTTCTTC
once	NA	TRBJ2-5	TRBV5-1	CASSLGSGEGTQYF	TGCGCCAGCAGCTTGGGTTCGGGGGAAGGGACCCAGTACTTC
once	NA	TRBJ1-6	TRBV19	CASSMTTFSYNSPLHF	TGTGCCAGTAGTATGACTACGTTCTCCTATAATTCACCCCTCCACTTT
NA	NA	TRBJ1-2	TRBV6-5	CASRNYGYTF	TGTGCCAGCCGTAACTATGGCTACACCTTC
NA	TRBD2	TRBJ2-5	TRBV6-6	CASRNGLAGAQETQYF	TGTGCCAGCAGAAACGGACTAGCGGGGGCCCAAGAGACCCAGTACTTC
NA	NA	TRBJ2-7	TRBV29-1	CSVEAAESYEQYF	TGCAGCGTTGAGGCCGCAGAATCCTACGAGCAGTACTTC
NA	NA	TRBJ1-5	TRBV7-2	CASSLDGGPAGQPQHF	TGTGCCAGCAGCTTAGATGGCGGGCCCGCCGGTCAGCCCCAGCATTTT
NA	NA	TRBJ1-2	TRBV4-3	CASSQDWGPYGYTF	TGCGCCAGCAGCCAAGACTGGGGCCCCTATGGCTACACCTTC
NA	TRBD1	TRBJ1-1	TRBV5-1	CASSSSGTGWAFF	TGCGCCAGCAGCTCAAGCGGGACAGGTTGGGCTTTCTTT
NA	NA	TRBJ1-2	TRBV27	CASSPTGRYGHTF	TGTGCCAGCAGTCCAACAGGGCGGTATGGCCACACCTTC
many	TRBD2	TRBJ2-5	TRBV30	CAWRTGLAGGRETQYF	TGTGCCTGGAGGACGGGACTAGCGGGGGGGCGAGAGACCCAGTACTTC
medium-sized	TRBD1	TRBJ1-2	TRBV3-1/TRBV3-2	CASSQGSSAGQGLGYTF	TGTGCCAGCAGCCAAGGTAGTTCGGCGGGACAGGGTCTTGGCTACACCTTC
NA	TRBD2	TRBJ2-5	TRBV10-1	CASSDKASGGTQETQYF	TGCGCCAGCAGTGATAAGGCAAGCGGGGGCACCCAAGAGACCCAGTACTTC
NA	NA	TRBJ2-7	TRBV2	CASSEGSLYEQYF	TGTGCCAGCAGTGAAGGTAGTCTATACGAGCAGTACTTC
NA	NA	TRBJ1-4	TRBV7-2	CASSLAGRANEKLFF	TGTGCCAGCAGCTTAGCCGGCAGGGCGAATGAAAAACTGTTTTTT
NA	NA	TRBJ1-2	TRBV18	CASSPGGQGYGYTF	TGTGCCAGCTCACCGGGGGGGCAGGGCTATGGCTACACCTTC
NA	NA	TRBJ1-1	TRBV5-1	CASSLAGAMNTEAFF	TGCGCCAGCAGCTTGGCAGGGGCCATGAACACTGAAGCTTTCTTT
NA	TRBD2	TRBJ2-7	TRBV5-1	CASSLAGAAGGLYEQYF	TGCGCCAGCAGCTTGGCCGGGGCGGCGGGGGGGCTCTACGAGCAGTACTTC
NA	NA	TRBJ1-2	TRBV4-1	CASSQDGETTF	TGCGCCAGCAGCCAAGATGGGGAGACCACCTTC
NA	TRBD1	TRBJ1-2	TRBV2	CASSLDRVDHRNYGYTF	TGTGCCAGCAGCCTAGACAGGGTTGACCACCGTAACTATGGCTACACCTTC
NA	TRBD2	TRBJ2-3	TRBV3-1/TRBV3-2	CASSRGGADTQYF	TGTGCCAGCAGCCGGGGGGGGGCAGATACGCAGTATTTT
NA	NA	TRBJ1-5	TRBV10-3	CAISEAGVSNQPQHF	TGTGCCATCAGTGAGGCAGGGGTCAGCAATCAGCCCCAGCATTTT
NA	TRBD1	TRBJ2-2	TRBV4-3	CASRRQGVAGELFF	TGCGCCAGCAGGCGACAGGGGGTGGCCGGGGAGCTGTTTTTT
NA	NA	TRBJ2-3	TRBV6-4	CASSVGSGLLTDTQYF	TGTGCCAGCAGTGTTGGGTCGGGGTTACTCACAGATACGCAGTATTTT
NA	NA	TRBJ1-1	TRBV5-1	CASSEGPQVRNTEAFF	TGCGCCAGCAGCGAAGGTCCCCAGGTCCGGAACACTGAAGCTTTCTTT
NA	TRBD1	TRBJ2-7	TRBV27	CASSLGQGATYEQYF	TGTGCCAGCAGTCTCGGACAGGGGGCGACCTACGAGCAGTACTTC
NA	TRBD1	TRBJ1-1	TRBV19	CASSIDRTGSTEAFF	TGTGCCAGTAGTATTGATAGGACAGGGTCCACTGAAGCTTTCTTT
NA	NA	TRBJ1-3	TRBV2	CASSETQGRYGNTIYF	TGTGCCAGCAGTGAAACGCAGGGTAGATATGGAAACACCATATATTTT
NA	NA	TRBJ1-6	TRBV10-3	CAARRGDSPLHF	TGTGCCGCCCGCCGGGGGGATTCACCCCTCCACTTT
NA	TRBD1	TRBJ1-5	TRBV19	CASSIYRGHLSTQPQHF	TGTGCCAGTAGTATTTACAGGGGGCATTTATCGACTCAGCCCCAGCATTTT
NA	TRBD1	TRBJ2-5	TRBV7-9	CASSFRGLSKETQYF	TGTGCCAGCAGCTTTAGGGGGCTATCGAAAGAGACCCAGTACTTC
NA	TRBD2	TRBJ2-1	TRBV2	CASIPLLGLAGGSSYNEQFF	TGTGCCAGCATCCCCCTTCTGGGACTAGCGGGGGGTAGCTCCTACAATGAGCAGTTCTTC